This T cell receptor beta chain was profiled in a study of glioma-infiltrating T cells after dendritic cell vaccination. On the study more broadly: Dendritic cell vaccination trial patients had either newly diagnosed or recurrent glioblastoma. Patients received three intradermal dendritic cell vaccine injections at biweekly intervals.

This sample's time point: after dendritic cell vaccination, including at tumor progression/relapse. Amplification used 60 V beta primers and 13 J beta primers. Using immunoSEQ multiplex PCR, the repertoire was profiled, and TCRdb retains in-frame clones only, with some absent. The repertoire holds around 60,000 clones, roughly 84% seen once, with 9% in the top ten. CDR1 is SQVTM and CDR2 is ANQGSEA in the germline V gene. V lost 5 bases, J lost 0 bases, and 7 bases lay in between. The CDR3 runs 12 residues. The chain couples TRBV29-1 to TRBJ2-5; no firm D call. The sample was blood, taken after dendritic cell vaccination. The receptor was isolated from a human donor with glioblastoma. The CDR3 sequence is CSVRSDQETQYF. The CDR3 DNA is TGCAGCGTTCGGTCGGACCAAGAGACCCAGTACTTC.